This T cell receptor beta chain stems from a study of Graves' ophthalmopathy and Graves' hyperthyroidism. Study observations and caveats: Also, most clonotypes expanded in the thyroid above 0.001 frequency appeared in blood.

From germline, CDR1 is SGHVS and CDR2 FQNEAQ. The CDR3 is 15 amino acids. J was trimmed by 2 bases and V by 5 bases; bases with no gene match: 8. This clonotype was counted ten times or more. The target antigen is unknown. Using RNA transcripts, the TCR beta CDR3 regions were amplified. RT-PCR with HTBI primers came first, then second-round multiplex PCR. TCRdb redid the calling of the multiplex PCR reads with MiXCR, one entry per CDR3 protein. The sample contains more than 300,000 distinct CDR3 sequences, about 16% of which appear only once. The sequence came from a woman younger than 35 with stable Graves' hyperthyroidism. The rearrangement links TRBV7-8 to TRBJ2-5; 7 bases are shared with TRBD1. The material sequenced was peripheral blood. The CDR3 sequence is CASSPGQLAQETQYF. The CDR3 nucleotides read TGTGCCAGCAGCCCGGGACAGCTTGCTCAAGAGACCCAGTACTTC.